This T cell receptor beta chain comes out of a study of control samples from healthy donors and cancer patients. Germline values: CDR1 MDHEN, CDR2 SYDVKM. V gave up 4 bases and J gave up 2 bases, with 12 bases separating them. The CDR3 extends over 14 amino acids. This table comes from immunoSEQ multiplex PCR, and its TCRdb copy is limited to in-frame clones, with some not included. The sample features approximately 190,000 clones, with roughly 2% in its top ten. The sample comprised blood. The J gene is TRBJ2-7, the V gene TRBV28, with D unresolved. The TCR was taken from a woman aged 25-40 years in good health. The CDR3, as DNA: TGTGCCAGCAGTTCCTTAGGTCCCCCCTACGAGCAGTACTTC. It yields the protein CASSSLGPPYEQYF.